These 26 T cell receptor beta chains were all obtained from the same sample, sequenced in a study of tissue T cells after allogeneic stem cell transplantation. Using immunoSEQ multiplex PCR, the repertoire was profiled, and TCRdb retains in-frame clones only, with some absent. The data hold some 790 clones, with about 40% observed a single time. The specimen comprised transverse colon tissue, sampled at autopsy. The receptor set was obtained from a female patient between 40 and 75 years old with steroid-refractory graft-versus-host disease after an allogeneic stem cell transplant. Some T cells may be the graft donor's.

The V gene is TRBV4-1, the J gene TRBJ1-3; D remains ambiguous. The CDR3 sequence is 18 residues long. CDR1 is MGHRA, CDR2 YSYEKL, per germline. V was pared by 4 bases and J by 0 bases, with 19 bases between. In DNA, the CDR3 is TGCGCCAGCAGCCGAGGCCTTAAGTACGGTCTCTCTGGAAACACCATATATTTT. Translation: CASSRGLKYGLSGNTIYF.

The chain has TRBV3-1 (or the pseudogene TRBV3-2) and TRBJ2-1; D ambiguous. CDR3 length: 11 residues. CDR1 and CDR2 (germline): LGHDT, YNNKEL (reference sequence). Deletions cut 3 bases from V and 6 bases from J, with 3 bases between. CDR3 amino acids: CASSHPNEQFF. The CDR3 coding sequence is TGTGCCAGCAGCCATCCCAATGAGCAGTTCTTC.

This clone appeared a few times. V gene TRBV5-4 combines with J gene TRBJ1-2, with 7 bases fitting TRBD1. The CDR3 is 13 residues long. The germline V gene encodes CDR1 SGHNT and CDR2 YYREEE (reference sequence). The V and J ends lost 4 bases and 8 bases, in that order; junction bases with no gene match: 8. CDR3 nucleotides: TGTGCCAGCAGCCCCGACAGGGAGGGAGGCTACACCTTC. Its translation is CASSPDREGGYTF.

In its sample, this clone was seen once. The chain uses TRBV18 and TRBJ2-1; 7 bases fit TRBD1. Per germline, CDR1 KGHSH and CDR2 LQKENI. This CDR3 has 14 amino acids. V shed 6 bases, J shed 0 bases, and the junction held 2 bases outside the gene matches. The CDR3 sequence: CASSTGHSYNEQFF. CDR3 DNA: TGTGCCAGCTCGACAGGGCACTCCTACAATGAGCAGTTCTTC.

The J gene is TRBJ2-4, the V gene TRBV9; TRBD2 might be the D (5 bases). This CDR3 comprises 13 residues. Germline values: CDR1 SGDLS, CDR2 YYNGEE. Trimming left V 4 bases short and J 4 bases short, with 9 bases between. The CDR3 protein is CASSPGGKNIQYF. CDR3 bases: TGTGCCAGCAGCCCAGGAGGAAAAAACATTCAGTACTTC.

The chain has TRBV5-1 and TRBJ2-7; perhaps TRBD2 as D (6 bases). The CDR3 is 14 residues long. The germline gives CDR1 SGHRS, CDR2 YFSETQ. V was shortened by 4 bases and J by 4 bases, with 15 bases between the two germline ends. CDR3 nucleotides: TGCGCCAGCAGCCCGGCCGGAGGGGCTTACGAGCAGTACTTC. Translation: CASSPAGGAYEQYF.

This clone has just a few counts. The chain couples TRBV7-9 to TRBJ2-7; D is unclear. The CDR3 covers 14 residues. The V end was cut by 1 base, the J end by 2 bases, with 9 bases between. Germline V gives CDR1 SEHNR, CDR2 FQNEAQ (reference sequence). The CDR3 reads CASSLDQVPYEQYF. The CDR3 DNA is TGTGCCAGCAGCTTAGACCAGGTACCCTACGAGCAGTACTTC. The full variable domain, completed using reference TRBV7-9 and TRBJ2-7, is DTGVSQNPRHKITKRGQNVTFRCDPISEHNRLYWYRQTLGQGPEFLTYFQNEAQLEKSRLLSDRFSAERPKGSFSTLEIQRTEQGDSAMYLCASSLDQVPYEQYFGPGTRLTVT.

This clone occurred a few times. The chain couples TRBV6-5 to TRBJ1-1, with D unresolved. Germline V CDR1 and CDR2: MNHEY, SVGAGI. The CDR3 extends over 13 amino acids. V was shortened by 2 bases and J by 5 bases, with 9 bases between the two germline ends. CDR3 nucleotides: TGTGCCAGCAGTTACAGCGGGAGGACTGAAGCTTTCTTT. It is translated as CASSYSGRTEAFF.

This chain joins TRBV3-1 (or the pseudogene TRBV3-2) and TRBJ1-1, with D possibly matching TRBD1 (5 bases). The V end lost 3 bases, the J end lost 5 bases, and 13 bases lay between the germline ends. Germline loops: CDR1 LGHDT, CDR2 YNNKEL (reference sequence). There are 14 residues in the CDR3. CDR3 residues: CASSHHRQGTEAFF. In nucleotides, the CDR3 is TGTGCCAGCAGCCATCACCGGCAGGGAACTGAAGCTTTCTTT.

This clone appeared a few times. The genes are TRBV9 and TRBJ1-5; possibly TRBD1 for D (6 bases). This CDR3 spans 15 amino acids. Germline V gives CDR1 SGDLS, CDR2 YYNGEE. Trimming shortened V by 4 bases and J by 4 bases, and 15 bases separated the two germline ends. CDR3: CASSKGGSRNQPQHF. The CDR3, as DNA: TGTGCCAGCAGCAAGGGGGGTTCTAGGAATCAGCCCCAGCATTTT.

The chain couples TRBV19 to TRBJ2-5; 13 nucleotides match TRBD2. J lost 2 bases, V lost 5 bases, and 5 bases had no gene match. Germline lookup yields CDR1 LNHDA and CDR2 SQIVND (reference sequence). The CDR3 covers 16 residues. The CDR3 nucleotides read TGTGCCAGTAGTCCCCCGGGACTAGCGGGGCAAGAGACCCAGTACTTC. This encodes CASSPPGLAGQETQYF.

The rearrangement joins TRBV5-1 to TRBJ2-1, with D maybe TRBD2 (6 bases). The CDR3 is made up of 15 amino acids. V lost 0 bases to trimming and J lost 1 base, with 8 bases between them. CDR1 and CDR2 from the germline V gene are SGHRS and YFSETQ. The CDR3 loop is CASSLGLGSYNEQFF. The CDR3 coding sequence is TGCGCCAGCAGCTTGGGACTAGGATCCTACAATGAGCAGTTCTTC.

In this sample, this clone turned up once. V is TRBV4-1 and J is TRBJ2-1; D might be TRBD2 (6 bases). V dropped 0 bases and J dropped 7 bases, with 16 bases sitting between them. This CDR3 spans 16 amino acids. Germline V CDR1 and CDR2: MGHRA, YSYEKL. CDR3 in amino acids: CASSQDLLAPRNEQFF. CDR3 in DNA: TGCGCCAGCAGCCAAGATCTCCTAGCGCCTCGGAATGAGCAGTTCTTC.

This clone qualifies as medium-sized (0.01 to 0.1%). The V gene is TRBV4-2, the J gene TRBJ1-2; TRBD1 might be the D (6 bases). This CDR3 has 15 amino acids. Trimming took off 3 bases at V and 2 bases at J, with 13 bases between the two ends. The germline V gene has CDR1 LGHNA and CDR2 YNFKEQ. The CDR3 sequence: CASSQSGATNYGYTF. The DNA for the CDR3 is TGTGCCAGCAGCCAGTCAGGGGCGACGAACTATGGCTACACCTTC.

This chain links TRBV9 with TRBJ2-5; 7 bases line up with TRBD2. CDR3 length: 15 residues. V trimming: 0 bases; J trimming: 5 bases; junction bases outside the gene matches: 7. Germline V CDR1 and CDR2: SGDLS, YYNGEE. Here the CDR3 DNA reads TGTGCCAGCAGCGTAGAGGCAGGGAGGGTTGAGACCCAGTACTTC. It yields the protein CASSVEAGRVETQYF.

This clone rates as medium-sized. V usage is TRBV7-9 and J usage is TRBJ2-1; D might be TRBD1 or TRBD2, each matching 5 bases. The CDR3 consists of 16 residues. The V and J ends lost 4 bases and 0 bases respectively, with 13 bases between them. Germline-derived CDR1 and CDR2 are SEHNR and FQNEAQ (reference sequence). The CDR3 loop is CASSSRGPTSYNEQFF. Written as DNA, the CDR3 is TGTGCCAGCAGCTCCCGGGGACCGACCTCCTACAATGAGCAGTTCTTC.

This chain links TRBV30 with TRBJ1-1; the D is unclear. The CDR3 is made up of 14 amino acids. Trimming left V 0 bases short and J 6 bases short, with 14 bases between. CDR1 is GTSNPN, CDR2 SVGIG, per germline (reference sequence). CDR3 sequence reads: CAWSVVGRGAEAFF. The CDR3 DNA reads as TGTGCCTGGAGTGTAGTAGGCAGAGGCGCTGAAGCTTTCTTT.

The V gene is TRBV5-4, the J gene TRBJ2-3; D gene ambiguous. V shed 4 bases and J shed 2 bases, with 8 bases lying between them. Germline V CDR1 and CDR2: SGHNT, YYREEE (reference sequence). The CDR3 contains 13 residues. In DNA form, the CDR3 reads TGTGCCAGCAGCGGAATGGCCACAGATACGCAGTATTTT. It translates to CASSGMATDTQYF.

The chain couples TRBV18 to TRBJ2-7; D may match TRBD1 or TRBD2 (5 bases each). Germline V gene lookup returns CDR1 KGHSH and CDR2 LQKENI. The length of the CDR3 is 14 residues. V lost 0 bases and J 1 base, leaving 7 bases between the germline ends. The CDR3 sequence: CASSPPGPSYEQYF. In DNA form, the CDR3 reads TGTGCCAGCTCACCACCGGGACCGTCCTACGAGCAGTACTTC.

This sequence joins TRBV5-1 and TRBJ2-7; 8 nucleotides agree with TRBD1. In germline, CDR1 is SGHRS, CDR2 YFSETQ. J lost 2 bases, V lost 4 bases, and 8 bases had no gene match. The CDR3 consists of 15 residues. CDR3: CASSGGQGRPYEQYF. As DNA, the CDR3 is TGCGCCAGCAGCGGTGGACAGGGAAGGCCCTACGAGCAGTACTTC. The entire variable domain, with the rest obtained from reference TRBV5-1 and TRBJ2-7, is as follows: KAGVTQTPRYLIKTRGQQVTLSCSPISGHRSVSWYQQTPGQGLQFLFEYFSETQRNKGNFPGRFSGRQFSNSRSEMNVSTLELGDSALYLCASSGGQGRPYEQYFGPGTRLTVT.

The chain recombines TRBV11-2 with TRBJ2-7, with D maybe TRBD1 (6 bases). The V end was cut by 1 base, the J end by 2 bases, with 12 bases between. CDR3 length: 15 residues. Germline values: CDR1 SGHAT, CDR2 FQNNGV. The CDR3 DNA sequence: TGTGCCAGCAGCTTAGGTAACAGGGTCCCCTACGAGCAGTACTTC. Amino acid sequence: CASSLGNRVPYEQYF.

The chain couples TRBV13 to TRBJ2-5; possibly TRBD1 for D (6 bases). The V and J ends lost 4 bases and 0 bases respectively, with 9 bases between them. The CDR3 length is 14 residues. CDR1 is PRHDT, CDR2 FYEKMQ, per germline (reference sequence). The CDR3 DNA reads TGTGCCAGCAGCTACTGGACAGACCAAGAGACCCAGTACTTC. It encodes CASSYWTDQETQYF.

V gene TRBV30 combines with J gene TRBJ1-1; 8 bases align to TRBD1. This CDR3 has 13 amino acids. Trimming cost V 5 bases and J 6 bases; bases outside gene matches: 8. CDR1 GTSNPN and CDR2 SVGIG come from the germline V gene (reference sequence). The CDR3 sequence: CAWRVDRAAEAFF. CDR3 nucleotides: TGTGCCTGGCGGGTGGACAGGGCCGCTGAAGCTTTCTTT.

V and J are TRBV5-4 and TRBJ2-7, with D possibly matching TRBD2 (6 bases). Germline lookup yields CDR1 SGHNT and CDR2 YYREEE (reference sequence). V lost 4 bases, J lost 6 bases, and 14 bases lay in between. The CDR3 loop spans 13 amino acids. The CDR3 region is CASSPFGGSEQYF. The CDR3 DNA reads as TGTGCCAGCAGCCCCTTCGGAGGGAGCGAGCAGTACTTC.

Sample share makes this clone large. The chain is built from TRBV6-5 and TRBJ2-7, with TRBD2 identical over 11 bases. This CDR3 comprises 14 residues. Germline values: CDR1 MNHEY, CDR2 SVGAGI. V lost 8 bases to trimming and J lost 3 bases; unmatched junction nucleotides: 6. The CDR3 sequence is CASDSGTSGYEQYF. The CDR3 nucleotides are TGTGCCAGCGATTCCGGGACTAGCGGCTACGAGCAGTACTTC.

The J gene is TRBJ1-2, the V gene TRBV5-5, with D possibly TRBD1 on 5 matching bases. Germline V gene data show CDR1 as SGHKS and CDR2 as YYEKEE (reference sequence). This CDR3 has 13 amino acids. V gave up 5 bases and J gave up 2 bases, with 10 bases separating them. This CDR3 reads CASRYPGNYGYTF. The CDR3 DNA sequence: TGTGCCAGCAGGTACCCAGGGAACTATGGCTACACCTTC.